Given below is one TCR beta chain in context. Its antigen is unknown. This CDR3 is 17 amino acids long. Per germline, CDR1 SGHRS and CDR2 YFSETQ. The ends lost 0 bases at V and 1 base at J; junction bases unmatched: 7. This sample stems from a study of vaccination effects on CD4 cells after COVID-19. The study's findings and limits: No early post-infection timepoints were available in the study, which also included few convalescent patients.

The repertoire was sequenced with immunoSEQ multiplex PCR; TCRdb's copy has only in-frame clones and lacks some. The sample contains approximately 33,000 clones, around two thirds of which appear only once. ViraFEST used viral peptide pools to expand antigen-specific CD4+ T cells before sequencing. Following culture for 9 to 11 days, CD4+ T cells were isolated. The infection with SARS-CoV-2 (confirmed by PCR) occurred in this person between March and December 2020. The TCR comes from a human donor who had a prior SARS-CoV-2 infection. Source: CD4+ T cells from PBMCs cultured with HCoV-NL63 spike peptides, taken before COVID-19 vaccination. This sequence joins TRBV5-1 and TRBJ2-7; 10 nucleotides line up with TRBD2. The CDR3 DNA is TGCGCCAGCAGCTTGGTTTCTAGCGGGGGCCTTTCCTACGAGCAGTACTTC. This sequence encodes CASSLVSSGGLSYEQYF.